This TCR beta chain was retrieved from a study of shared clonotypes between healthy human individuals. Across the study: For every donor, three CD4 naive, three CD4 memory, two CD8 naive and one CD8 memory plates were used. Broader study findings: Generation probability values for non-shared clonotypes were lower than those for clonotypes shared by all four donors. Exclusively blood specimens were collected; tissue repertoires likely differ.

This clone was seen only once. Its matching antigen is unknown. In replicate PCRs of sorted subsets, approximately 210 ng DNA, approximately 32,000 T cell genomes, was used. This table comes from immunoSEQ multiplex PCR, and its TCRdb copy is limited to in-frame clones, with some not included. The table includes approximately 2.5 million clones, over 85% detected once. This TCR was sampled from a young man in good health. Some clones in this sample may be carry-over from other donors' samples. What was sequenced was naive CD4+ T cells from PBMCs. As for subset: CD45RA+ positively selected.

CDR3 loop: CASSVGIQETQYF. The CDR3, as DNA: TGTGCCAGCAGTGTGGGGATCCAAGAGACCCAGTACTTC. The V call is TRBV2, the J call TRBJ2-5; D gene uncertain. The germline CDR1 and CDR2 sequences are SNHLY and FYNNEI. V was pared by 4 bases and J by 1 base, with 7 bases between. This CDR3 is 13 amino acids long.